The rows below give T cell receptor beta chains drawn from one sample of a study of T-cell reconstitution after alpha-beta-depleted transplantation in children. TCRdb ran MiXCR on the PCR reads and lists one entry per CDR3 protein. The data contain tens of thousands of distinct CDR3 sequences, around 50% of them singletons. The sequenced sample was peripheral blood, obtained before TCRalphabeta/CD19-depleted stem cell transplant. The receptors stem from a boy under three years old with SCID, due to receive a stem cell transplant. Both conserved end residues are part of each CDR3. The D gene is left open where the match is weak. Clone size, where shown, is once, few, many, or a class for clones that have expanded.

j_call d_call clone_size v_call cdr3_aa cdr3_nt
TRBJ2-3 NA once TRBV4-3 CASSPTHREWRDTQYF TGCGCCAGCAGCCCTACACACAGAGAATGGCGAGATACGCAGTATTTT
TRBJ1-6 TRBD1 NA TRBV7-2 CASSLGQGTNSPLHF TGTGCCAGCAGCTTAGGACAGGGCACTAATTCACCCCTCCACTTT
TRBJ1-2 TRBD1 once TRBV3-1 CASSPGQGSPWGYTF TGTGCCAGCAGCCCGGGACAGGGGTCCCCTTGGGGCTACACCTTC
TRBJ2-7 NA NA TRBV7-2 CASSRDLLSYEQYF TGTGCCAGCAGCCGGGACCTACTCTCCTACGAGCAGTACTTC
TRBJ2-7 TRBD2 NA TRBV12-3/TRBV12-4 CASRQTSGGIEQYF TGTGCCAGCAGACAGACTAGCGGGGGGATTGAGCAGTACTTC
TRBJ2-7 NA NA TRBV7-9 CASSAPTGTPNYEQYF TGTGCCAGCAGCGCTCCTACCGGGACCCCTAACTACGAGCAGTACTTC
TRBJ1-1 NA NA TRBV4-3 CASSQGEEMNTEAFF TGCGCCAGCAGCCAGGGGGAAGAAATGAACACTGAAGCTTTCTTT
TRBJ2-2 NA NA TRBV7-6 CASSRGELNTGELFF TGTGCCAGCAGCCGCGGGGAGCTGAACACCGGGGAGCTGTTTTTT
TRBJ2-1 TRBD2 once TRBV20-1 CSAQGPGGYNEQFF TGCAGTGCCCAAGGACCGGGGGGTTACAATGAGCAGTTCTTC
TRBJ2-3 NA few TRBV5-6 CASNPRDLMQYF TGTGCCAGCAACCCTCGTGATTTAATGCAGTATTTT
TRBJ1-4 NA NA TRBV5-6 CASSLGKVGEKLFF TGTGCCAGCAGCTTGGGGAAGGTCGGCGAAAAACTGTTTTTT
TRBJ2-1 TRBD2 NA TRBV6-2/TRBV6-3 CASSLAGGLRYNEQFF TGTGCCAGCAGTCTAGCGGGGGGCCTACGCTACAATGAGCAGTTCTTC
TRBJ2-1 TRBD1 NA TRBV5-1 CASSLTGGFYNEQFF TGCGCCAGCAGCTTGACAGGGGGCTTCTACAATGAGCAGTTCTTC
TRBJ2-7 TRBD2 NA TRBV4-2 CASSPSLAGLYEQYF TGTGCCAGCAGCCCATCACTAGCGGGGCTCTACGAGCAGTACTTC
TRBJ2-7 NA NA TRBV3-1 CASSQVRTSDRQYF TGTGCCAGCAGCCAAGTTAGGACATCCGACCGGCAGTACTTC
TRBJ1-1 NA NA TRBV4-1 CASSPPWGATEAFF TGCGCCAGCAGCCCGCCCTGGGGGGCCACTGAAGCTTTCTTT
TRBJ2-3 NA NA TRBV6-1 CASSNTNLRTDTQYF TGTGCCAGCAGCAACACGAACCTACGCACAGATACGCAGTATTTT
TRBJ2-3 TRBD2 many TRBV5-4 CASSRGGGGSTDTQYF TGTGCCAGCAGCCGGGGGGGCGGAGGTAGCACAGATACGCAGTATTTT
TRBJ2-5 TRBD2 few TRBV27 CASSFLGGQETQYF TGTGCCAGCTCCTTCCTGGGGGGGCAAGAGACCCAGTACTTC
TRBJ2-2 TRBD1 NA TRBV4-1 CASSLDREYTGELFF TGCGCCAGCAGCCTCGACAGGGAGTACACCGGGGAGCTGTTTTTT
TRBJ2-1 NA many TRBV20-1 CSARETRGLNEQFF TGCAGTGCTAGAGAAACTCGGGGTTTGAATGAGCAGTTCTTC
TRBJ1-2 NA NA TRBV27 CASSFQGGYGYTF TGTGCCAGCAGTTTTCAAGGGGGGTATGGCTACACCTTC
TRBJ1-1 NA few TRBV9 CASSVHGGLGTEAFF TGTGCCAGCAGCGTTCATGGGGGTTTGGGCACTGAAGCTTTCTTT
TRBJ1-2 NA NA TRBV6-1 CASTPTGLHYGYTF TGTGCCAGCACCCCAACGGGACTCCACTATGGCTACACCTTC
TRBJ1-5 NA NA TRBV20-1 CSASTARVNQPQHF TGCAGTGCCTCCACGGCCCGGGTTAATCAGCCCCAGCATTTT
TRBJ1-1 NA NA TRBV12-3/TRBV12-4 CASSFGAAEAFF TGTGCCAGCAGTTTTGGGGCCGCTGAAGCTTTCTTT
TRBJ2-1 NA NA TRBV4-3 CASSPDRNRAGDEQFF TGCGCCAGCAGCCCGGATAGGAACAGGGCCGGAGATGAGCAGTTCTTC
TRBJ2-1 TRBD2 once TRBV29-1 CSVERSGGAENEQFF TGCAGCGTTGAACGTAGCGGGGGGGCCGAGAATGAGCAGTTCTTC
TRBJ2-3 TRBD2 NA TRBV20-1 CSAPSSGGPTDTQYF TGCAGTGCTCCTTCTAGCGGGGGGCCCACAGATACGCAGTATTTT
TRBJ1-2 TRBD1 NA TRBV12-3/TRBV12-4 CASTKQGANYGYTF TGTGCCAGCACGAAACAGGGGGCGAACTATGGCTACACCTTC
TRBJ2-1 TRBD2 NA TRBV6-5 CASSYDGTGGNEQFF TGTGCCAGCAGTTACGACGGGACGGGAGGCAATGAGCAGTTCTTC
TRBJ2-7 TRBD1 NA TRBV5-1 CASSLNWDSPYEQYF TGCGCCAGCAGCTTGAATTGGGACAGCCCCTACGAGCAGTACTTC
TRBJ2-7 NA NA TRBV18 CASSPDSIYEQYF TGTGCCAGCTCACCGGACAGCATCTACGAGCAGTACTTC
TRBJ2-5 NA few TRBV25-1 CASSEVGGGGETQYF TGTGCCAGCAGTGAAGTAGGGGGTGGCGGGGAGACCCAGTACTTC
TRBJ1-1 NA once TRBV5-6 CASSLEGTAFF TGTGCCAGCAGCTTGGAGGGTACGGCTTTCTTT
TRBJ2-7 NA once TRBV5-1 CASSLTGGLSYEQYF TGCGCCAGCAGCTTAACCGGGGGGCTCTCCTACGAGCAGTACTTC
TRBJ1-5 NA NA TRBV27 CASSLTVSNQPQHF TGTGCCAGCAGTTTGACAGTTAGCAATCAGCCCCAGCATTTT
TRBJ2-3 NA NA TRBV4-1 CASSLRDGGTVGSDTQYF TGCGCCAGCAGCCTACGGGATGGGGGAACGGTCGGTTCAGATACGCAGTATTTT
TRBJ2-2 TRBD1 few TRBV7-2 CASSLMAGGTGELFF TGTGCCAGCAGCTTAATGGCAGGGGGAACCGGGGAGCTGTTTTTT
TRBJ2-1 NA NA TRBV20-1 CSARDLWTEQFF TGCAGTGCTAGAGATCTATGGACCGAGCAGTTCTTC